The T cell receptor (beta chain) described here comes from a study of breast tumors, draining lymph nodes, adjacent tissues (dated by TCRdb to 2016 to 2017). Regarding the research as a whole: In breast cancer patients, the study compared the TCR beta repertoires of tumor, adjacent nontumor tissue and axillary lymph nodes. In human breast cancer, the study set out to evaluate how tumor, surrounding tissue and draining lymph node repertoires relate to one another and whether T cells may move between these sites.

This clonotype was found a few times. Its antigen remains undetermined. It has no much larger one-base neighbor in the sample; base qualities were not kept. TCRdb shows the sequencer as Illumina HiSeq 2000. TCR beta chain libraries were generated by multiplex PCR amplification. High-throughput sequencing was used to analyze the amplified TCR beta chain products. TCRdb reworked the public reads: Q25 trimming with fastp, MiXCR clone assembly, productive beta chains retained. Rows merge per CDR3 protein into single entries with the most common DNA and genes. A total of some 120,000 distinct CDR3 sequences appear in this sample, just under 20% of them only once. The ten largest clones represent less than 4% of the sample. The CDR3 measures 16 amino acids from cysteine to phenylalanine. Only CDR3 DNA remains: 48 bases, in frame from the first base. Trimming accounts for 7 bases at V and 3 bases at J, while the number of junction bases matched to no gene is 11. Based on the germline V gene (reference sequence), the CDR1 and CDR2 sequences are MNHEY and SMNVEV.

The research as a whole found: The data were judged consistent with most tumor T cells deriving from the lymph node and then expanding within tumor tissue. The similarity between tumor and nontumor tissue repertoires was significantly greater in luminal-like breast cancer than in basal-like breast cancer. Tumors showed preferential V and J gene usage, and their T-cell repertoire diversity fell below that of lymph nodes yet above that of nontumor tissue. The conclusion that tumor T cells originate in lymph nodes was presented as consistent with a hypothesis rather than as directly demonstrated.

Lymph node samples came from the axillary draining lymph nodes of breast cancer patients. The TCR sequence derives from a female donor with breast cancer. Some clones in this sample may be carry-over from other donors' samples. The sequenced sample was axillary lymph node tissue. The rearranged segments are TRBV27 and TRBJ2-2; 7 central nucleotides agree with TRBD2. The nucleotides read TGTGCCAGCAAAACTACCGGGGGGAGCTACACCGGGGAGCTGTTTTTT. It translates as CASKTTGGSYTGELFF.